A selection of T cell receptor beta chains follows, all from one sample in a study of blood T cells in healthy people across ages. TCRdb passed the 5' RACE reads through MiXCR, listing each CDR3 protein once. This table holds hundreds of thousands of distinct CDR3 sequences, more than 20% found once. The sample was also linked to a second study, of T cells of mothers and their children.

The specimen sequenced was blood. The receptors stem from a boy aged 10-17 years in good health. Both conserved end residues are part of each CDR3. The order of the fields is clone size, J gene, D gene, V gene, CDR3 DNA, CDR3 protein. D genes are given only for firm matches. Clone size is not always given. Where it is, it says once, few, many or a class for expanded clones.

>-|TRBJ2-1|-|TRBV6-5
TGTGCCAGCAGTTACTCGAATGGGACACGGGGAGTGAATGAGCAGTTCTTC
CASSYSNGTRGVNEQFF
>-|TRBJ2-6|-|TRBV2
TGTGCCAGCAGTGAAAGGCTCTCCTCTGGGGCCAACGTCCTGACTTTC
CASSERLSSGANVLTF
>-|TRBJ2-7|-|TRBV3-1
TGTGCCAGCAGCCAAGATCGGGGCCAGGGGTACGACGAGCAGTACTTC
CASSQDRGQGYDEQYF
>-|TRBJ2-3|-|TRBV18
TGTGCCAGCTCACCACCGGTGGCCCCAGATACGCAGTATTTT
CASSPPVAPDTQYF
>few|TRBJ2-7|TRBD2|TRBV4-2
TGTGCCAGCAGCCAAGAATTCGCGGGAGCTACTTCCTACGAGCAGTACTTC
CASSQEFAGATSYEQYF
>few|TRBJ2-2|-|TRBV11-2
TGTGCCAGCAATCTTTGGAGCGGGAACACCGGGGAGCTGTTTTTT
CASNLWSGNTGELFF
>-|TRBJ1-3|-|TRBV7-2
TGTGCCAGCAGCTTAGTTCACGGTTGGATCTCTGGAAACACCATATATTTT
CASSLVHGWISGNTIYF
>-|TRBJ2-5|-|TRBV27
TGTGCCAGCACCTCTAGGGAAGAGACCCAGTACTTC
CASTSREETQYF
>few|TRBJ2-1|TRBD1|TRBV19
TGTGCCAGTAGTATAGTGGGGACAGGGGGGAATGAGCAGTTCTTC
CASSIVGTGGNEQFF
>few|TRBJ2-7|-|TRBV20-1
TGCAGTGCTAGAGATATAGCTTACGAGCAGTACTTC
CSARDIAYEQYF
>few|TRBJ2-5|TRBD2|TRBV9
TGTGCCAGCAGCGAGGGGACTAGCCAAGAGACCCAGTACTTC
CASSEGTSQETQYF
>few|TRBJ2-1|-|TRBV6-2/TRBV6-3
TGTGCCAGCATAAGTGGTTTGGTTAATGAGCAGTTCTTC
CASISGLVNEQFF
>few|TRBJ2-7|-|TRBV20-1
TGCAGTGCTAGAGATGACTCTACGGCGACTACGGGGCAGTACTTC
CSARDDSTATTGQYF
>few|TRBJ2-2|TRBD2|TRBV20-1
TGCAGTGCTGAGGGACTAGCCGGCACCGGGGAGCTGTTTTTT
CSAEGLAGTGELFF
>few|TRBJ2-1|TRBD1|TRBV6-4
TGTGCCAGCAGTGACTCGACAGGGTCTAATGAGCAGTTCTTC
CASSDSTGSNEQFF
>-|TRBJ1-2|-|TRBV5-1
TGCGCCAGCAGCTTGGAAGGGGCGCGGTATGGCCACACCTTC
CASSLEGARYGHTF
>once|TRBJ2-3|TRBD1|TRBV5-1
TGCGCCAGCAGCTCCGGGACAGGGGAGGCAGATACGCAGTATTTT
CASSSGTGEADTQYF
>-|TRBJ2-1|TRBD1|TRBV12-3/TRBV12-4
TGTGCCAGCAGTGAACCGGGACAGGCCGACAATGAGCAGTTCTTC
CASSEPGQADNEQFF
>-|TRBJ2-7|TRBD2|TRBV7-2
TGTGCCAGCAGACCCCCGGGACTAGCGGGAGGAGTGTCCTACGAGCAGTACTTC
CASRPPGLAGGVSYEQYF
>-|TRBJ1-2|TRBD1|TRBV27
TGTGCCAGCAGTTTATCCCGGGACAGGGGGCTTTTCGCTGGCTACACCTTC
CASSLSRDRGLFAGYTF
>few|TRBJ1-2|TRBD1|TRBV7-2
TGTGCCAGCAGCTTAACTCCCCCGGGACAGGGAAAACTCTATGGCTACACCTTC
CASSLTPPGQGKLYGYTF
>-|TRBJ1-5|TRBD1|TRBV12-5
TGTGCTAGTGGTTTGGGGCAGGGGGCGTACAATCAGCCCCAGCATTTT
CASGLGQGAYNQPQHF
>few|TRBJ1-5|TRBD1|TRBV28
TGTGCCAGCAGTACCTATGACAGGGGCCCAAATCAGCCCCAGCATTTT
CASSTYDRGPNQPQHF
>many|TRBJ1-2|-|TRBV12-3/TRBV12-4
TGTGCCAGCAGTTGGGGGCAGAACTATGGCTACACCTTC
CASSWGQNYGYTF
>few|TRBJ1-1|-|TRBV7-2
TGTGCCAGCAGCTTAGCGTTAGGTTTTGGGGGCGAAGCTTTCTTT
CASSLALGFGGEAFF
>few|TRBJ1-2|TRBD1|TRBV7-9
TGTGCCAGCAGCTACCGGGGACAGGATGACCCCTATGGCTACACCTTC
CASSYRGQDDPYGYTF
>few|TRBJ2-1|TRBD2|TRBV9
TGTGCCAGCAGCGTAGATATTTCGGGGGGCAATGAGCAGTTCTTC
CASSVDISGGNEQFF
>-|TRBJ2-1|TRBD2|TRBV28
TGTGCCTCCCAGATTAGGGCGGGAGGAGTCAATGAGCAGTTCTTC
CASQIRAGGVNEQFF
>-|TRBJ1-1|-|TRBV7-9
TGTGCCAGCAGCTTCGCCTCAGCGGCTGAAGCTTTCTTT
CASSFASAAEAFF
>once|TRBJ1-1|-|TRBV6-5
TGTGCCAGCAGTTACGGGACTCACGTAGAAATGAACACTGAAGCTTTCTTT
CASSYGTHVEMNTEAFF
>-|TRBJ2-1|-|TRBV9
TGTGCCAGCAGCTTACGATACTCTACAGGGAACAATGAGCAGTTCTTC
CASSLRYSTGNNEQFF
>-|TRBJ2-5|TRBD1|TRBV6-6
TGTGCCAGCAGTTACTCTGGGACAGGGACAGAAGAGACCCAGTACTTC
CASSYSGTGTEETQYF
>-|TRBJ1-2|-|TRBV29-1
TGCAGCGTTGATAGTAGAGGGACTGACTATGGCTACACCTTC
CSVDSRGTDYGYTF
>-|TRBJ2-7|-|TRBV28
TGTGCCAGCAGTTCCGCAGTCAACTCCTACGAGCAGTACTTC
CASSSAVNSYEQYF
>-|TRBJ2-1|-|TRBV4-1
TGCGCCAGCAGCCTCACCCTGTCTAGCGCGAACTACAATGAGCAGTTCTTC
CASSLTLSSANYNEQFF
>-|TRBJ1-4|-|TRBV11-3
TGTGCCAGCAGCTTAGATAAGTCGTCCTCGGAAAAACTGTTTTTT
CASSLDKSSSEKLFF
>-|TRBJ1-1|-|TRBV7-2
TGTGCCAGCAGCTTAGGGGCAGCGGTCAACACTGAAGCTTTCTTT
CASSLGAAVNTEAFF
>few|TRBJ2-3|TRBD2|TRBV20-1
TGCAGTGCTAGAGGATTAGGGACTAGCGGGAGTCCAGATACGCAGTATTTT
CSARGLGTSGSPDTQYF
>few|TRBJ2-1|TRBD1|TRBV24-1
TGTGCCACCGGACCAAATGCCGGGACAGGAGAGCAGTTCTTC
CATGPNAGTGEQFF
>few|TRBJ2-1|TRBD1|TRBV18
TGTGCCAGCTCACGAGGGACAGGGAATTGGAATGAGCAGTTCTTC
CASSRGTGNWNEQFF
>-|TRBJ2-3|TRBD2|TRBV5-6
TGTGCCAGCAGCTGGCAGACTAGCGGGATGACACATACGCAGTATTTT
CASSWQTSGMTHTQYF
>-|TRBJ2-7|TRBD1|TRBV6-5
TGTGCCAGCGCAGGACAGGGGGCTTGGGAGCAGTACTTC
CASAGQGAWEQYF
>few|TRBJ2-5|-|TRBV18
TGTGCCAGCTCACCAGGTCTGATGACTACATCTCAAGAGACCCAGTACTTC
CASSPGLMTTSQETQYF
>few|TRBJ1-4|TRBD1|TRBV7-9
TGTGCCAGCAGCGCAGGGACAGGGGGCTCTAATGAAAAACTGTTTTTT
CASSAGTGGSNEKLFF
>few|TRBJ2-1|-|TRBV20-1
TGCAGTGTCGGGGCGGGGTACAATGAGCAGTTCTTC
CSVGAGYNEQFF
>-|TRBJ2-6|-|TRBV28
TGTGCCTGTTCCAGGTCCTCTGGGGCCAACGTCCTGACTTTC
CACSRSSGANVLTF
>-|TRBJ2-1|-|TRBV11-2
TGTGCCAGCACCGACGGGACGGTGGAAAATGAGCAGTTCTTC
CASTDGTVENEQFF
>-|TRBJ1-2|-|TRBV29-1
TGCAGCGTTGACTGGGCGAGTCTAACTAACTATGGCTACACCTTC
CSVDWASLTNYGYTF
>-|TRBJ2-1|-|TRBV5-1
TGCGCCAGCAGGGAGAGGGCGGACAATGAGCAGTTCTTC
CASRERADNEQFF
>few|TRBJ2-7|-|TRBV5-1
TGCGCCAGCAGCTTGGTCGGGCAGGCCTACGAGCAGTACTTC
CASSLVGQAYEQYF
>many|TRBJ2-7|-|TRBV7-9
TGTGCCAGCAGCCCGGAAGCGGCGTCCTACGAGCAGTACTTC
CASSPEAASYEQYF
>-|TRBJ2-2|-|TRBV9
TGTGCCAGCAGCGTAGAGGGTCCCATTGGCGGGGAGCTGTTTTTT
CASSVEGPIGGELFF
>-|TRBJ2-5|TRBD1|TRBV2
TGTGCCAGCAGTCGGGACAGGGGATGGGAGCAGTACTTC
CASSRDRGWEQYF
>-|TRBJ1-6|TRBD1|TRBV27
TGTGCCAGCAGTATTAACAGGGGGCACTCACCCCTCCACTTT
CASSINRGHSPLHF
>-|TRBJ2-1|TRBD1|TRBV27
TGTGCCAGCAGTTTTGAGCAGGGGGCCGACAATGAGCAGTTCTTC
CASSFEQGADNEQFF
>few|TRBJ2-3|TRBD1|TRBV4-3
TGCGCCAGCAGCCAAGCCCAGGGGGCCCGCACAGATACGCAGTATTTT
CASSQAQGARTDTQYF
>many|TRBJ2-5|-|TRBV7-2
TGTGCCAGCAGCTTACAGCCCGAAGAGACCCAGTACTTC
CASSLQPEETQYF
>few|TRBJ2-7|TRBD2|TRBV2
TGTGCCAGCAGACTAGCGCCTTCCTACGAGCAGTACTTC
CASRLAPSYEQYF
>-|TRBJ1-2|-|TRBV5-1
TGCGCCAGCAGCTTGAGTATAGCTAACTATGGCTACACCTTC
CASSLSIANYGYTF
>-|TRBJ1-2|TRBD1|TRBV29-1
TGCAGCGTTGACCCGGGACAGGTCTATGGCTACACCTTC
CSVDPGQVYGYTF